What follows are 24 T cell receptor beta chains derived from one specimen sequenced in a study of cytomegalovirus exposure and HLA in healthy donors. PCR employed 60 Vbeta and 13 Jbeta primers. Only in-frame clones appear in the TCRdb table, and some are missing; sequencing was by immunoSEQ multiplex PCR. In the table there are approximately 200,000 clones, over 75% of which are singletons. The sequenced sample was PBMCs. The source of these receptors is a human donor in good health.

The chain carries TRBV7-9 and TRBJ2-3, with 7 nucleotides matching TRBD1. The junction had 10 bases not matched to a gene; V was cut back by 5 bases and J by 5 bases. CDR3 length equals 15 residues. CDR1 is SEHNR and CDR2 is FQNEAQ in the germline V gene (reference sequence). The CDR3 is CASSPFGTGEDTQYF. CDR3 in DNA: TGTGCCAGCAGCCCATTTGGCACAGGGGAAGATACGCAGTATTTT.

J is TRBJ1-5 and V is TRBV6-1; 12 nucleotides agree with TRBD1. The CDR3 consists of 15 residues. From germline, CDR1 is MNHNS and CDR2 SASEGT. V lost 6 bases and J lost 7; bases outside the gene matches: 7. The DNA of the CDR3 is TGTGCCAGCAGAGAGGTAGGGACAGGGGGCCAGCCCCAGCATTTT. Protein: CASREVGTGGQPQHF.

This clone has a single count. This rearrangement joins TRBV7-8 to TRBJ1-1, with D hard to call. CDR1 and CDR2 from the germline V gene are SGHVS and FQNEAQ. The CDR3 is 13 amino acids. Trimming stripped 3 bases from V and 0 bases from J, with 5 bases between. CDR3 loop: CASSFRVNTEAFF. The CDR3 bases are TGTGCCAGCAGCTTTCGGGTGAACACTGAAGCTTTCTTT.

DNA for the CDR3: TGTGCCAGCAGCTTCTTCGAAGGGACAGGGGATGGCTACACCTTC. Translating it yields CASSFFEGTGDGYTF. The V and J genes are TRBV11-2 and TRBJ1-2, with 10 bases lining up with TRBD1. The ends lost 3 bases at V and 6 bases at J; junction bases unmatched: 7. The CDR3 length is 15 residues. CDR1 and CDR2 (germline): SGHAT, FQNNGV.

The chain joins TRBV15 to TRBJ2-3; possibly TRBD2 for D (5 bases). Germline-derived CDR1 and CDR2 are LNHNV and YYDKDF (reference sequence). Trimming stripped 5 bases from V and 0 bases from J, with 15 bases between. The CDR3 is 16 residues long. The CDR3 region is CATSPRGGVSTDTQYF. In DNA, the CDR3 is TGTGCCACCAGCCCCCGCGGAGGCGTTAGCACAGATACGCAGTATTTT.

The CDR3 DNA reads as TGTGCCAGCAGCTTAGCCTCCCGTCTAAGCGGGACCTCCTACGAGCAGTACTTC. Its translation: CASSLASRLSGTSYEQYF. This chain joins TRBV7-2 and TRBJ2-7; 7 nucleotides match TRBD2. Germline lookup yields CDR1 SGHTA and CDR2 FQGNSA. The J segment lost 0 bases and the V segment lost 0 bases, leaving 11 bases of the junction unmatched. The CDR3 has 18 amino acids.

The chain carries TRBV19 and TRBJ1-2; perhaps TRBD1 as D (6 bases). This CDR3 has 14 residues. The ends were cut back, 6 bases at V and 3 bases at J, with 14 bases in the middle. The germline CDR1 and CDR2 sequences are LNHDA and SQIVND (reference sequence). CDR3 in amino acids: CASRPGVSDYGYTF. In DNA, the CDR3 is TGTGCCAGTAGGCCAGGGGTATCGGACTATGGCTACACCTTC.

The J gene is TRBJ2-7, the V gene TRBV23-1; D is possibly TRBD2 (6 bases). TRBV23-1 is an ORF; its function is uncertain. This CDR3 contains 12 residues. Trimming pared 4 bases from V and 3 bases from J, leaving 7 bases between. CDR3 in amino acids: CASSPGVYEQYF. The CDR3 region has the DNA TGCGCCAGCAGTCCGGGGGTCTACGAGCAGTACTTC.

The CDR3, as DNA: TGTGCCAGCAGCGTAGAGGCGGGGCTTGGCTACACCTTC. Its protein is CASSVEAGLGYTF. The chain combines TRBV9 with TRBJ1-2; TRBD1 might be the D (5 bases). Looked up from germline, CDR1 is SGDLS and CDR2 is YYNGEE. Between the trimmed V and J ends, which lost 0 bases and 7 bases, there was a span of 10 bases. This CDR3 is built from 13 residues. The full variable domain, in which reference TRBV9 and TRBJ1-2 provide the parts outside the CDR3, is DSGVTQTPKHLITATGQRVTLRCSPRSGDLSVYWYQQSLDQGLQFLIQYYNGEERAKGNILERFSAQQFPDLHSELNLSSLELGDSALYFCASSVEAGLGYTFGSGTRLTVV.

The rearrangement links TRBV6-5 to TRBJ2-2, with D maybe TRBD1 (6 bases). The CDR3 consists of 13 residues. Germline CDR1 MNHEY, CDR2 SVGAGI. V was shortened by 9 bases and J by 5 bases, with 13 bases between the two germline ends. CDR3 protein: CASNRAETGELFF. The DNA of the CDR3 is TGTGCCAGTAACAGGGCTGAAACCGGGGAGCTGTTTTTT.

A note on this clone: A junction boundary mismatches the germline segment, possibly from a read error. The V and J genes are TRBV7-9 and TRBJ1-3; tentative D call: TRBD1 (5 bases). Germline lookup yields CDR1 SEHNR and CDR2 FQNEAQ (reference sequence). CDR3 length: 16 residues. CDR3 in DNA: TGTTCCAGCAGCGCAACCAGGGAACCGGCTGGAAACACCATATATTTT. This gives the protein CSSSATREPAGNTIYF.

This clone occurred once. The chain has TRBV5-1 and TRBJ2-7; a weak D match, TRBD1 (6 bases). The germline V gene has CDR1 SGHRS and CDR2 YFSETQ. The CDR3 is 14 residues long. Trimming shortened V by 3 bases and J by 1 base, and 11 bases separated the two germline ends. This CDR3 is CASSSGQPSYEQYF. Here the CDR3 DNA reads TGCGCCAGCAGCTCCGGACAGCCATCCTACGAGCAGTACTTC.

This clone was recorded a few times. The chain employs TRBV5-6 and TRBJ2-5; 13 bases fit TRBD2. This CDR3 is built from 17 residues. V trimming: 6 bases; J trimming: 5 bases; junction bases outside the gene matches: 13. Germline loops: CDR1 SGHDT, CDR2 YYEEEE. CDR3 nucleotides: TGTGCCAGCATCGCTCTTCCGGGACTAGCGGGAAGGGAGACCCAGTACTTC. Translating gives CASIALPGLAGRETQYF. Full variable domain (remainder filled in from reference TRBV5-6 and TRBJ2-5): DAGVTQSPTHLIKTRGQQVTLRCSPKSGHDTVSWYQQALGQGPQFIFQYYEEEERQRGNFPDRFSGHQFPNYSSELNVNALLLGDSALYLCASIALPGLAGRETQYFGPGTRLLVL.

The chain joins TRBV6-4 to TRBJ2-3; tentative D call: TRBD1 (6 bases). With 3 bases removed from V and 3 bases from J, the gap between germline ends came to 13 bases. Germline loops: CDR1 MRHNA, CDR2 SNTAGT. CDR3 length: 15 amino acids. The CDR3: CASSEQGMGTDTQYF. CDR3 sequence (DNA): TGTGCCAGCAGTGAGCAGGGGATGGGAACAGATACGCAGTATTTT.

The V call is TRBV4-1, the J call TRBJ2-1; TRBD1 matches at 7 bases. The junction had 2 bases not matched to a gene; V was cut back by 1 base and J by 5 bases. Germline CDR1 MGHRA, CDR2 YSYEKL. CDR3 length: 14 amino acids. CDR3 DNA sequence: TGCGCCAGCAGCCAAGCGGGACAGCACAATGAGCAGTTCTTC. Its translation: CASSQAGQHNEQFF.

This chain uses TRBV18 with TRBJ2-7, with a weak D call TRBD1 (6 bases). CDR1 is KGHSH and CDR2 is LQKENI in the germline V gene. V dropped 6 bases and J dropped 9 bases, with 21 bases sitting between them. The CDR3 runs to 14 residues. CDR3: CASSLDRSIGGQYF. CDR3 DNA: TGTGCCAGCTCGCTGGACAGATCCATTGGTGGGCAGTACTTC.

With regard to this clone: One end of the junction does not line up with germline, which may come from a read error. The chain couples TRBV29-1 to TRBJ2-2; 8 bases map to TRBD2. Germline CDR1 SQVTM, CDR2 ANQGSEA. The CDR3 is made up of 15 amino acids. In DNA form, the CDR3 reads TGCGGCGTTGCGGGGGGCTCAGCGAACACCGGGGAGCTGTTTTTT. Translating it yields CGVAGGSANTGELFF.

With respect to this clone: An end of the junction does not agree with germline; a read error may underlie this. This chain links TRBV7-9 with TRBJ2-1; 7 positions agree with TRBD1. CDR3 length equals 14 residues. The germline V gene has CDR1 SEHNR and CDR2 FQNEAQ (reference sequence). This chain's CDR3 is CSSSHRDRNNEQFF. CDR3 bases: TGTTCCAGCAGCCACCGGGACAGAAACAATGAGCAGTTCTTC.

The chain employs TRBV7-2 and TRBJ1-4; D not resolved. Germline loops: CDR1 SGHTA, CDR2 FQGNSA. This CDR3 is 14 amino acids long. V gave up 1 base and J gave up 3 bases, with 6 bases separating them. CDR3 region: CASSLVQSNEKLFF. The DNA for the CDR3 is TGTGCCAGCAGCTTAGTACAGTCTAATGAAAAACTGTTTTTT.

This chain joins TRBV5-1 and TRBJ2-1; 9 bases are a match to TRBD2. Germline CDR1 and CDR2: SGHRS and YFSETQ. The CDR3 loop spans 19 amino acids. Trimming cost V 2 bases and J 0 bases; bases outside gene matches: 12. In DNA, the CDR3 is TGCGCCAGCAGCTTAGGGGGGCTAGCGGGAACTTCCTCCTACAATGAGCAGTTCTTC. Translation: CASSLGGLAGTSSYNEQFF.

The chain recombines TRBV5-4 with TRBJ2-5; D call uncertain. Germline V gives CDR1 SGHNT, CDR2 YYREEE (reference sequence). Trimming left V 4 bases short and J 1 base short, with 8 bases between. CDR3 length: 13 residues. In DNA, the CDR3 is TGTGCCAGCAGCCACGAGCTCCAAGAGACCCAGTACTTC. Protein product: CASSHELQETQYF.

The V call is TRBV7-6, the J call TRBJ1-5; weak D call: TRBD1 (5 bases). Trimming removed 1 base at V and 5 bases at J, with 21 bases between. The germline V gene encodes CDR1 SGHVS and CDR2 FNYEAQ. The CDR3 contains 18 residues. DNA for the CDR3: TGTGCCAGCAGCTTAGGTGCTCAGACAGCCAAGTTAGATCAGCCCCAGCATTTT. Translating gives CASSLGAQTAKLDQPQHF.

The chain uses TRBV5-6 and TRBJ2-2; 9 bases align to TRBD1. CDR1 and CDR2 (germline): SGHDT, YYEEEE. J was trimmed by 6 bases and V by 2 bases; bases with no gene match: 8. This CDR3 region has 16 residues. The CDR3 reads CASSLLGQGIPGELFF. DNA for the CDR3: TGTGCCAGCAGCTTACTGGGACAGGGTATCCCCGGGGAGCTGTTTTTT.

This chain uses TRBV30 with TRBJ2-3; D is perhaps TRBD2 (5 bases). The CDR3 extends over 15 amino acids. V was trimmed by 1 base and J by 4 bases, leaving 15 bases between them. Germline V gene lookup returns CDR1 GTSNPN and CDR2 SVGIG (reference sequence). The CDR3 reads CAWSDLTVGADTQYF. For the CDR3, the DNA is TGTGCCTGGAGTGACCTCACAGTGGGAGCAGATACGCAGTATTTT. The complete variable domain, with remaining parts taken from reference TRBV30 and TRBJ2-3, reads SQTIHQWPATLVQPVGSPLSLECTVEGTSNPNLYWYRQAAGRGLQLLFYSVGIGQISSEVPQNLSASRPQDRQFILSSKKLLLSDSGFYLCAWSDLTVGADTQYFGPGTRLTVL.